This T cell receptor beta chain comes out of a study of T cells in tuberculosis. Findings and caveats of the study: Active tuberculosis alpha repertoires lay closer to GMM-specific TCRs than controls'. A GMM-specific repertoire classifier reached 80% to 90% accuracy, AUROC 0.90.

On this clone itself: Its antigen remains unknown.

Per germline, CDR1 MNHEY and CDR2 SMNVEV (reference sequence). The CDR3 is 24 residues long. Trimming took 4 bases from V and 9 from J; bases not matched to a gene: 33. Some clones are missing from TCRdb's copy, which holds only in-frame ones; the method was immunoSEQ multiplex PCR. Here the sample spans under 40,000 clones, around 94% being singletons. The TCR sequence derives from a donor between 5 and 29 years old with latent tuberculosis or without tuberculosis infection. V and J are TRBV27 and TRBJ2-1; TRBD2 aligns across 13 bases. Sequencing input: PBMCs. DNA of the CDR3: TGTGCCAGCAGTTCCTTATTCCGGGGATGGGTGTTTCGTAGGACTAGCGGGAGCCGAGGTGAGCAGTTCTTC. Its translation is CASSSLFRGWVFRRTSGSRGEQFF.